These T cell receptor beta chains were read from a single sample in a study of T cell responses to AZD1222 COVID-19 vaccine. Some clones are missing from TCRdb's copy, which holds only in-frame ones; the method was immunoSEQ multiplex PCR. This sample has around 100,000 clones, with around 81% found just once. Sequencing used peripheral blood, obtained on day 0 of AZD1222 vaccination. These TCRs come from an adult in good health. Each CDR3 is given with its conserved first and last residue. A D gene is named only where the DNA matches it firmly. Clone size is shown for a subset of rows, as once, few, many or a class of expanded clone.

d_call: NA
v_call: TRBV5-8
j_call: TRBJ2-7
clone_size: NA
cdr3_aa: CASTPWASSTYEQYF
cdr3_nt: TGTGCCAGCACCCCATGGGCTAGCAGCACCTACGAGCAGTACTTC

d_call: TRBD2
v_call: TRBV5-5
j_call: TRBJ2-3
clone_size: NA
cdr3_aa: CASSAPRLAGVDTQYF
cdr3_nt: TGTGCCAGCAGCGCCCCGAGACTAGCGGGAGTAGATACGCAGTATTTT

d_call: NA
v_call: TRBV18
j_call: TRBJ1-4
clone_size: NA
cdr3_aa: CASSPTTTNEKLFF
cdr3_nt: TGTGCCAGCTCACCGACAACAACTAATGAAAAACTGTTTTTT

d_call: NA
v_call: TRBV4-2
j_call: TRBJ1-1
clone_size: once
cdr3_aa: CASSDRGRGNTEAFF
cdr3_nt: TGTGCCAGCAGCGACCGTGGTCGGGGAAACACTGAAGCTTTCTTT

d_call: NA
v_call: TRBV2
j_call: TRBJ1-5
clone_size: once
cdr3_aa: CASTGQRDQPQHF
cdr3_nt: TGTGCCAGCACGGGGCAGCGGGATCAGCCCCAGCATTTT

d_call: NA
v_call: TRBV7-2
j_call: TRBJ2-2
clone_size: NA
cdr3_aa: CASSTQYYTGELFF
cdr3_nt: TGTGCCAGCAGCACACAGTATTACACCGGGGAGCTGTTTTTT

d_call: NA
v_call: TRBV27
j_call: TRBJ2-7
clone_size: NA
cdr3_aa: CASSLTENRAYEQYF
cdr3_nt: TGTGCCAGCAGTTTAACTGAGAACCGTGCCTACGAGCAGTACTTC

d_call: NA
v_call: TRBV5-6
j_call: TRBJ2-7
clone_size: once
cdr3_aa: CASSSSGGGEYEQYF
cdr3_nt: TGTGCCAGCAGCTCCAGTGGGGGGGGCGAGTACGAGCAGTACTTC

d_call: NA
v_call: TRBV7-3
j_call: TRBJ2-1
clone_size: NA
cdr3_aa: CASSRSGHSYNEQFF
cdr3_nt: TGTGCCAGCAGCCGTAGCGGCCACTCCTACAATGAGCAGTTCTTC

d_call: NA
v_call: TRBV5-1
j_call: TRBJ1-2
clone_size: NA
cdr3_aa: CASARPGSLYGYTF
cdr3_nt: TGCGCCAGCGCCAGACCGGGATCCTTATATGGCTACACCTTC

d_call: TRBD2
v_call: TRBV28
j_call: TRBJ2-7
clone_size: NA
cdr3_aa: CASSPLAGTYEQYF
cdr3_nt: TGTGCCAGCAGTCCCTTAGCGGGGACCTACGAGCAGTACTTC

d_call: NA
v_call: TRBV30
j_call: TRBJ2-5
clone_size: NA
cdr3_aa: CAWGTRRETQYF
cdr3_nt: TGTGCCTGGGGGACTCGAAGAGAGACCCAGTACTTC

d_call: NA
v_call: TRBV3-1/TRBV3-2
j_call: TRBJ2-2
clone_size: once
cdr3_aa: CASSQASGELFF
cdr3_nt: TGTGCCAGCAGCCAAGCATCCGGGGAGCTGTTTTTT

d_call: NA
v_call: TRBV28
j_call: TRBJ2-2
clone_size: NA
cdr3_aa: CASSLLISNTGELFF
cdr3_nt: TGTGCCAGCAGCCTCTTAATTTCGAACACCGGGGAGCTGTTTTTT

d_call: NA
v_call: TRBV27
j_call: TRBJ2-2
clone_size: NA
cdr3_aa: CASRHRFSGELFF
cdr3_nt: TGTGCCAGCAGACACAGGTTTTCCGGGGAGCTGTTTTTT

d_call: NA
v_call: TRBV7-7
j_call: TRBJ1-1
clone_size: few
cdr3_aa: CASSLTLGAEAFF
cdr3_nt: TGTGCTAGCAGCTTAACCCTTGGGGCTGAAGCTTTCTTT

d_call: NA
v_call: TRBV30
j_call: TRBJ1-3
clone_size: few
cdr3_aa: CAWSTGRSGNTIYF
cdr3_nt: TGTGCCTGGAGTACAGGCCGCTCTGGAAACACCATATATTTT

d_call: TRBD1
v_call: TRBV6-5
j_call: TRBJ2-7
clone_size: NA
cdr3_aa: CATKRQGHSYEQYF
cdr3_nt: TGTGCCACCAAAAGACAGGGGCACTCCTACGAGCAGTACTTC

d_call: NA
v_call: TRBV19
j_call: TRBJ2-3
clone_size: NA
cdr3_aa: CASSPRGSADTQYF
cdr3_nt: TGTGCCAGTAGTCCGAGGGGTAGTGCAGATACGCAGTATTTT

d_call: TRBD1
v_call: TRBV7-8
j_call: TRBJ1-6
clone_size: many
cdr3_aa: CASSLGGQGASLSSYNSPLHF
cdr3_nt: TGTGCCAGCAGCTTAGGAGGACAGGGGGCTTCTTTGAGCTCCTATAATTCACCCCTCCACTTT

d_call: NA
v_call: TRBV6-5
j_call: TRBJ1-5
clone_size: NA
cdr3_aa: CASSYSPNSNQPQHF
cdr3_nt: TGTGCCAGCAGTTACTCCCCGAATAGCAATCAGCCCCAGCATTTT

d_call: NA
v_call: TRBV5-6
j_call: TRBJ1-2
clone_size: NA
cdr3_aa: CASSLMEGYTF
cdr3_nt: TGTGCCAGCAGCTTGATGGAAGGCTACACCTTC

d_call: TRBD1
v_call: TRBV18
j_call: TRBJ2-1
clone_size: NA
cdr3_aa: CASSLRQGYYNEQFF
cdr3_nt: TGTGCCAGCTCACTTAGACAGGGCTACTACAATGAGCAGTTCTTC

d_call: NA
v_call: TRBV25-1
j_call: TRBJ2-7
clone_size: NA
cdr3_aa: CATPRGWGHSYEQYF
cdr3_nt: TGTGCCACCCCCAGGGGTTGGGGGCACTCCTACGAGCAGTACTTC

d_call: NA
v_call: TRBV28
j_call: TRBJ1-1
clone_size: NA
cdr3_aa: CASRFGGSTVRAFF
cdr3_nt: TGTGCCAGCAGATTCGGAGGGTCTACAGTGCGAGCTTTCTTT

d_call: TRBD2
v_call: TRBV5-4
j_call: TRBJ2-1
clone_size: few
cdr3_aa: CASSPGGVTYNEQFF
cdr3_nt: TGTGCCAGCAGCCCGGGGGGGGTGACCTACAATGAGCAGTTCTTC

d_call: NA
v_call: TRBV7-9
j_call: TRBJ2-3
clone_size: NA
cdr3_aa: CASTRGSPSGDTQYF
cdr3_nt: TGTGCCAGCACCAGGGGAAGCCCCTCCGGAGATACGCAGTATTTT

d_call: NA
v_call: TRBV19
j_call: TRBJ1-5
clone_size: NA
cdr3_aa: CASRDSGQPQHF
cdr3_nt: TGTGCCAGTAGAGACAGTGGGCAGCCCCAGCATTTT

d_call: NA
v_call: TRBV7-2
j_call: TRBJ1-3
clone_size: NA
cdr3_aa: CASSLSSNRRRGNTIYF
cdr3_nt: TGTGCCAGCAGCTTATCAAGTAACAGGAGGAGAGGAAACACCATATATTTT

d_call: TRBD1
v_call: TRBV11-2
j_call: TRBJ1-2
clone_size: NA
cdr3_aa: CASSLTGDYGYTF
cdr3_nt: TGTGCCAGCAGCTTAACAGGGGACTATGGCTACACCTTC

d_call: TRBD1
v_call: TRBV7-6
j_call: TRBJ2-7
clone_size: NA
cdr3_aa: CASSDPFSQGDSYEQYF
cdr3_nt: TGTGCCAGCAGCGATCCATTTTCGCAGGGGGATTCCTACGAGCAGTACTTC

d_call: NA
v_call: TRBV18
j_call: TRBJ2-7
clone_size: NA
cdr3_aa: CASSYQGQAPYEQYF
cdr3_nt: TGTGCCAGCTCATACCAAGGCCAGGCTCCCTACGAGCAGTACTTC

d_call: NA
v_call: TRBV4-3
j_call: TRBJ2-7
clone_size: once
cdr3_aa: CASSQDWVGSYEQYF
cdr3_nt: TGCGCCAGCAGCCAAGACTGGGTAGGATCCTACGAGCAGTACTTC

d_call: NA
v_call: TRBV18
j_call: TRBJ1-2
clone_size: NA
cdr3_aa: CASSPPGRSYGYTF
cdr3_nt: TGTGCCAGCTCACCACCGGGCAGATCCTATGGCTACACCTTC

d_call: NA
v_call: TRBV4-2
j_call: TRBJ2-7
clone_size: NA
cdr3_aa: CASSQTTPGTLSSYEQYF
cdr3_nt: TGTGCCAGCAGCCAAACTACCCCCGGGACTCTTAGCTCCTACGAGCAGTACTTC

d_call: NA
v_call: TRBV9
j_call: TRBJ2-3
clone_size: NA
cdr3_aa: CASSPLGDTQYF
cdr3_nt: TGTGCCAGCAGCCCCTTGGGAGATACGCAGTATTTT

d_call: NA
v_call: TRBV14
j_call: TRBJ2-1
clone_size: NA
cdr3_aa: CASSPWVASSSYNEQFF
cdr3_nt: TGTGCCAGCAGCCCCTGGGTAGCGTCGAGCTCCTACAATGAGCAGTTCTTC

d_call: TRBD1
v_call: TRBV3-1/TRBV3-2
j_call: TRBJ1-6
clone_size: NA
cdr3_aa: CASSLGTVDQVTLHF
cdr3_nt: TGTGCCAGCAGCCTAGGGACAGTCGATCAAGTCACCCTCCACTTT

d_call: NA
v_call: TRBV11-1
j_call: TRBJ2-5
clone_size: NA
cdr3_aa: CASSPGSQETQYF
cdr3_nt: TGTGCCAGCAGTCCAGGGTCGCAAGAGACCCAGTACTTC

d_call: TRBD1
v_call: TRBV4-3
j_call: TRBJ1-6
clone_size: NA
cdr3_aa: CASSQGGQVGSPLHF
cdr3_nt: TGCGCCAGCAGCCAAGGGGGACAGGTCGGCTCACCCCTCCACTTT

d_call: NA
v_call: TRBV24-1
j_call: TRBJ2-5
clone_size: once
cdr3_aa: CATSDSYRETQYF
cdr3_nt: TGTGCCACCAGTGATAGCTATAGAGAGACCCAGTACTTC